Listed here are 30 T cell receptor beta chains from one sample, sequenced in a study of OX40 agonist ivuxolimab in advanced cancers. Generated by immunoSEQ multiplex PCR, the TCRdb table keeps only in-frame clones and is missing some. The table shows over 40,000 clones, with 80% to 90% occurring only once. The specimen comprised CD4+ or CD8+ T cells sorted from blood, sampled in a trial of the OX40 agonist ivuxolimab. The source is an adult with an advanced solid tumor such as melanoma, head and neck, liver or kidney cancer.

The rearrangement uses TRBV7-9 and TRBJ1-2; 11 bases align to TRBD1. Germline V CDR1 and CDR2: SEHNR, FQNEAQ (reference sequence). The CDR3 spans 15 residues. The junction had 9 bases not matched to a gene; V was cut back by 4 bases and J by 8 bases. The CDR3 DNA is TGTGCCAGCAGCTCCGGACAGGGGGCGATTATGGGCTACACCTTC. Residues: CASSSGQGAIMGYTF.

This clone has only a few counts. This chain's CDR3 is CASSRGRDQPQHF. DNA for the CDR3: TGTGCCAGTAGTCGGGGCAGAGATCAGCCCCAGCATTTT. The chain couples TRBV19 to TRBJ1-5; possibly TRBD1 for D (5 bases). V was shortened by 5 bases and J by 5 bases, with 10 bases between the two germline ends. This CDR3 is built from 13 residues. The V gene's germline CDR1 is LNHDA and CDR2 SQIVND (reference sequence).

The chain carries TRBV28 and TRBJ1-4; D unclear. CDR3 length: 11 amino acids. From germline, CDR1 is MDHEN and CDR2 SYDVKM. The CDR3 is CSVGTNEKLFF. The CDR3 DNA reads TGTTCAGTGGGAACTAATGAAAAACTGTTTTTT. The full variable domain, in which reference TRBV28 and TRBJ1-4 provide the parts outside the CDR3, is DVKVTQSSRYLVKRTGEKVFLECVQDMDHENMFWYRQDPGLGLRLIYFSYDVKMKEKGDIPEGYSVSREKKERFSLILESASTNQTSMYLCSVGTNEKLFFGSGTQLSVL.

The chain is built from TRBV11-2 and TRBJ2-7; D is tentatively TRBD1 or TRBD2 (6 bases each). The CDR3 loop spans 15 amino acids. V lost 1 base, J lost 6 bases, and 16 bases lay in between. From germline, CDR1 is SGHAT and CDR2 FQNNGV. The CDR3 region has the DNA TGTGCCAGCAGCTTAGTTCAAGGGGGGCTCGGCGAGCAGTACTTC. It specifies CASSLVQGGLGEQYF.

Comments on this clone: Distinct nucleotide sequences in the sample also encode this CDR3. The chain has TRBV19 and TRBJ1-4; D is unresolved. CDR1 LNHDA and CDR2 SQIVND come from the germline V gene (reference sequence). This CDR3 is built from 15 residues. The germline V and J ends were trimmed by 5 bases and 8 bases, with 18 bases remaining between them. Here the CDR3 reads CASSPSPAQKEKLFF. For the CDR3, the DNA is TGTGCCAGTAGTCCTTCACCTGCCCAGAAGGAAAAACTGTTTTTT.

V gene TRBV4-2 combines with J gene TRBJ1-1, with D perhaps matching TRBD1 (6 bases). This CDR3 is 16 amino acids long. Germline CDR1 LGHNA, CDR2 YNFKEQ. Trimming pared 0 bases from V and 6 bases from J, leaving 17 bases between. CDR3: CASSQDLGHQGPEAFF. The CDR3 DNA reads TGTGCCAGCAGCCAAGATTTGGGACACCAAGGCCCTGAAGCTTTCTTT.

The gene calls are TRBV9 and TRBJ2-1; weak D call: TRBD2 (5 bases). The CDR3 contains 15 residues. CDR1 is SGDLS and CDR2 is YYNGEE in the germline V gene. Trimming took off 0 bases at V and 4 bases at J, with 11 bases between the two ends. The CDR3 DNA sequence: TGTGCCAGCAGCGTAGTTGGTAGCGAGTACAATGAGCAGTTCTTC. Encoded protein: CASSVVGSEYNEQFF.

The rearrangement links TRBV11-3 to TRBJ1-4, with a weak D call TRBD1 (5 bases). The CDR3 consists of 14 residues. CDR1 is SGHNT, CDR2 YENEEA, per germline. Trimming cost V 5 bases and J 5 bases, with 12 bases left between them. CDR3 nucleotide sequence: TGTGCCAGCAGCGCCGGACAACCCAATGAAAAACTGTTTTTT. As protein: CASSAGQPNEKLFF.

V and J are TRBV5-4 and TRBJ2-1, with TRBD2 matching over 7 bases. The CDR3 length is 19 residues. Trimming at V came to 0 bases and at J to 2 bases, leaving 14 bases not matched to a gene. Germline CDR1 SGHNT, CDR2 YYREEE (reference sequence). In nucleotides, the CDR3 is TGTGCCAGCAGCTTGGGAGGACTAGAGGTTTGGCCCCCCTACAATGAGCAGTTCTTC. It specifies CASSLGGLEVWPPYNEQFF.

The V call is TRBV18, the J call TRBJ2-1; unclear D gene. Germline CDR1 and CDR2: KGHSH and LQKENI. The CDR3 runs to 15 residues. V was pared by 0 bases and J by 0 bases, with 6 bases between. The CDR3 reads CASSPPGSSYNEQFF. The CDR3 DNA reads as TGTGCCAGCTCACCACCTGGTAGCTCCTACAATGAGCAGTTCTTC.

CDR3 residues: CATRDFYNEQFF. The CDR3, as DNA: TGTGCCACCCGGGACTTCTACAATGAGCAGTTCTTC. The J gene is TRBJ2-1, the V gene TRBV28, with D perhaps TRBD2 (6 bases). The CDR3 contains 12 residues. Looked up from germline, CDR1 is MDHEN and CDR2 is SYDVKM. V gave up 10 bases and J gave up 3 bases, with 10 bases separating them.

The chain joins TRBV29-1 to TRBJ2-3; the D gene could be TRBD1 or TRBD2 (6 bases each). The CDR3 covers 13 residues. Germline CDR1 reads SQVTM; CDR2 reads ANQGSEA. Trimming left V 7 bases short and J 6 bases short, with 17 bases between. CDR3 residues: CSGTPGAMDTQYF. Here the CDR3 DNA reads TGCAGCGGCACCCCGGGGGCCATGGATACGCAGTATTTT.

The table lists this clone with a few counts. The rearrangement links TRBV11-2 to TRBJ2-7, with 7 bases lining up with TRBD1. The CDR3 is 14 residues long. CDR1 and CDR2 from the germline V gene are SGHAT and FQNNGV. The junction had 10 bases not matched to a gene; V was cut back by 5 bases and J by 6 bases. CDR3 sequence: CASSATRGSLEQYF. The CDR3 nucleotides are TGTGCCAGCAGCGCAACCAGGGGGTCCCTCGAGCAGTACTTC.

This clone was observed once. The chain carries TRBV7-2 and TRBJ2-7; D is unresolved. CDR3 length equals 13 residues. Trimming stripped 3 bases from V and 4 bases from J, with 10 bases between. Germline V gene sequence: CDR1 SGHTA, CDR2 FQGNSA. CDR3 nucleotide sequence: TGTGCCAGCAGCTTCGCCACACCTTACGAGCAGTACTTC. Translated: CASSFATPYEQYF.

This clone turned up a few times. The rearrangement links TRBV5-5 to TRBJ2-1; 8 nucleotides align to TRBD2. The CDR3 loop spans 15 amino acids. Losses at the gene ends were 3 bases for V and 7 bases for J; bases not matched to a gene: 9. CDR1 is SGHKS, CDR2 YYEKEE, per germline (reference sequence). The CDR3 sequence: CASSSAGALKNEQFF. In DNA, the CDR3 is TGTGCCAGCAGCTCAGCGGGAGCATTGAAGAATGAGCAGTTCTTC. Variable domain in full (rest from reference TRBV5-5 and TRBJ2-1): DAGVTQSPTHLIKTRGQQVTLRCSPISGHKSVSWYQQVLGQGPQFIFQYYEKEERGRGNFPDRFSARQFPNYSSELNVNALLLGDSALYLCASSSAGALKNEQFFGPGTRLTVL.

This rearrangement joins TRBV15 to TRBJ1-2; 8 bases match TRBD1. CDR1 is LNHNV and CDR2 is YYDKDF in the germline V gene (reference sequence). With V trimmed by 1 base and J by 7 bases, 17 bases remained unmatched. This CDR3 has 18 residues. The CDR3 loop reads CATSRGLAGGHRRGGYTF. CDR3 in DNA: TGTGCCACCAGCAGAGGTCTGGCAGGGGGCCATAGGAGGGGTGGCTACACCTTC.

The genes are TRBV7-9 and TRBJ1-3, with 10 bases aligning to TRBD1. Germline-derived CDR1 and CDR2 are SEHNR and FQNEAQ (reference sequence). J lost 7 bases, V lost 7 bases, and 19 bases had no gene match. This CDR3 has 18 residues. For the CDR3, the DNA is TGTGCCAGCACTGGCATTACGGGTCTTGGACAGGGGGGGAACACCATATATTTT. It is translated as CASTGITGLGQGGNTIYF.

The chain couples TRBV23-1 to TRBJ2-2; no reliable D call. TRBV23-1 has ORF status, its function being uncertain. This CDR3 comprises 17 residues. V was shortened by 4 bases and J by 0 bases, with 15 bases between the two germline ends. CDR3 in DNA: TGCGCCAGCAGTCTCTCCCCGGGCAGGACGAACACCGGGGAGCTGTTTTTT. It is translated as CASSLSPGRTNTGELFF.

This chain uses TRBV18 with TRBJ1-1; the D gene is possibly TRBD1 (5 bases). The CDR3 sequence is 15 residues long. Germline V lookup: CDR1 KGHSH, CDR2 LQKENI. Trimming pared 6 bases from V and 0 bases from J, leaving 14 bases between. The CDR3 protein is CASSTGAGLNTEAFF. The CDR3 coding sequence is TGTGCCAGCTCCACCGGGGCAGGGCTGAACACTGAAGCTTTCTTT.

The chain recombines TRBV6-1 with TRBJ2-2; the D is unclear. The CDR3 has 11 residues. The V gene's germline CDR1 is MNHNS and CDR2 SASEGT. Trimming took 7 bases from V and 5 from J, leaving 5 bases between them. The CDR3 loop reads CASTETGELFF. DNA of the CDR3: TGTGCCAGCACCGAGACCGGGGAGCTGTTTTTT.

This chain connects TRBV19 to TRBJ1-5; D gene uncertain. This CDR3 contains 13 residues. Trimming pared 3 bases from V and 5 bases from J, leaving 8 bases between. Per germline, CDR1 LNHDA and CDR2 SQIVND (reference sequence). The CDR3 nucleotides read TGTGCCAGTAGTATTATAGACTATCAGCCCCAGCATTTT. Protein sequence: CASSIIDYQPQHF.

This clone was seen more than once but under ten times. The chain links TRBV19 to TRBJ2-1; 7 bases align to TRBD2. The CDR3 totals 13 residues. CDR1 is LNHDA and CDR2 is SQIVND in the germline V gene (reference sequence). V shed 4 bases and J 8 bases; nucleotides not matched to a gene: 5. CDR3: CASSNRAGDEQFF. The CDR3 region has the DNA TGTGCCAGTAGTAATAGGGCGGGAGATGAGCAGTTCTTC.

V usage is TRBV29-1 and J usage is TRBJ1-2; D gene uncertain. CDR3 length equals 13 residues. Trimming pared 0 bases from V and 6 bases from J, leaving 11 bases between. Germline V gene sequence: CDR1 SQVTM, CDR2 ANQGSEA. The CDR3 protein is CSVEDMVGNGYTF. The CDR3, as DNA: TGCAGCGTTGAAGATATGGTAGGCAATGGCTACACCTTC.

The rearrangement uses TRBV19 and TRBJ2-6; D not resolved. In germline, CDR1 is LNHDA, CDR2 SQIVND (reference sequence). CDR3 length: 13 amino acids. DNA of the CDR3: TGTGCTTGCAAATTCTCTGGGGCCAACGTCCTGACTTTC. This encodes CACKFSGANVLTF.

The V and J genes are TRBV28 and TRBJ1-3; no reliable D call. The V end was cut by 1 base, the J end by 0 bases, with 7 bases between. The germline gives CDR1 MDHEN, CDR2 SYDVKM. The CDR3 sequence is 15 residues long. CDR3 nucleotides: TGTGCCAGCAGTTTATTGGGCCTCTCTGGAAACACCATATATTTT. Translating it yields CASSLLGLSGNTIYF.

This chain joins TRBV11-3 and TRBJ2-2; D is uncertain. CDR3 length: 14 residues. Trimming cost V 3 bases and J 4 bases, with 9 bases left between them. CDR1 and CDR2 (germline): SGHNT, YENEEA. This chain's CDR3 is CASSFEAITGELFF. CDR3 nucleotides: TGTGCCAGCAGCTTCGAAGCGATCACCGGGGAGCTGTTTTTT.

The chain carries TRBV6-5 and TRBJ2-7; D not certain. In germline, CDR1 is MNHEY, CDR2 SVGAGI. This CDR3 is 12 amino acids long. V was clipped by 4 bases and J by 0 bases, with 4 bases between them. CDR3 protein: CASSWDSYEQYF. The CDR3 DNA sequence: TGTGCCAGCAGTTGGGACTCCTACGAGCAGTACTTC.

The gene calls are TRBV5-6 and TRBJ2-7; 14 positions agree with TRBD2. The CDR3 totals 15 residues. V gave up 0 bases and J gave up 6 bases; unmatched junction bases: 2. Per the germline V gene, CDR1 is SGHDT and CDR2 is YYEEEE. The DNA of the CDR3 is TGTGCCAGCAGCTTGGACGGACTAGCGGGGGGCGAGCAGTACTTC. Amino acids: CASSLDGLAGGEQYF.

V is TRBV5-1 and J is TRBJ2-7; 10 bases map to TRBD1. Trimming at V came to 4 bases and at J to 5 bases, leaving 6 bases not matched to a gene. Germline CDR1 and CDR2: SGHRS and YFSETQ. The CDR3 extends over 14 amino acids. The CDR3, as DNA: TGCGCCAGCAGCACCGGGACAGGGGTAAACGAGCAGTACTTC. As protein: CASSTGTGVNEQYF.

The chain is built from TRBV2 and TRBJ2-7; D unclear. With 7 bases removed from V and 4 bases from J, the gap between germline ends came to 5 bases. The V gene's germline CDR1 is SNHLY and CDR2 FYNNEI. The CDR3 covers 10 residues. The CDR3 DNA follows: TGTGCCAGCAAAAGTTACGAGCAGTACTTC. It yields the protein CASKSYEQYF. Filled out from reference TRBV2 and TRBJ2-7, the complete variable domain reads EPEVTQTPSHQVTQMGQEVILRCVPISNHLYFYWYRQILGQKVEFLVSFYNNEISEKSEIFDDQFSVERPDGSNFTLKIRSTKLEDSAMYFCASKSYEQYFGPGTRLTVT.